The clone carrying this T cell receptor beta chain came up many times. What it recognizes is unknown. CDR1 MNHNS and CDR2 SASEGT come from the germline V gene. The CDR3 runs 14 residues. Trimming shortened V by 4 bases and J by 1 base, and 11 bases separated the two germline ends. The source of the sample is a study of regulatory T cells in long-lasting Graves disease. Notes on the study in general: TCR diversity was lower in persistent Graves' patients (versus newly diagnosed ones).

Construction of the TCR beta libraries employed iRepertoire HTBI primers in conjunction with Arm-PCR of CDR3 regions. TCRdb ran MiXCR on the multiplex PCR reads and lists one entry per CDR3 protein. The repertoire consists of hundreds of thousands of distinct CDR3 sequences, with roughly 16% occurring once and the leading ten covering around 25%. Time point given: newly diagnosed GD, antithyroid drugs for less than 3 months. From PBMCs, RNA was extracted and then used to make the TCR library. These data also formed part of another study, on T cells in Graves' hyperthyroidism and ophthalmopathy. That source adds: Clinical symptoms, serum thyroxine and TRAb, thyroid ultrasound and orbital computed tomography were used for the diagnoses. RT-PCR in the first round (using the HTBI primer set) targeted the TCR CDR3. Most expanded thyroid clonotypes above 0.001 recurred in blood.

The receptor was isolated from a woman aged 35-60 years with Graves disease. This specimen consisted of peripheral blood mononuclear cells (PBMCs), obtained at new diagnosis, from a patient treated with antithyroid drugs. The V gene is TRBV6-1, the J gene TRBJ2-7, with a tentative D call TRBD1 (6 bases). CDR3 region: CASSGTVASYEQYF. As DNA, the CDR3 is TGTGCCAGCAGTGGGACAGTTGCTTCCTACGAGCAGTACTTC.